This T cell receptor beta chain is from a study of cytomegalovirus exposure and HLA in healthy donors. General study results and limits: Under in vitro conditions, three CMV-associated chains were confirmed as specific for CMV antigens. The authors later found HLA-associated TCR beta chains more clonally expanded than equally common others. Among TCR beta chains, those listed as cytomegalovirus-associated numbered some 160.

Vbeta (60) and Jbeta (13) primers were used in the PCR. In the authors' methods: About 10 million of tens of millions of unique TCR beta chains were shared, per a later count. Profiling relied on immunoSEQ multiplex PCR, and the TCRdb table lists in-frame clones only, not all of them. The DNA was the basis for D and trimming; V, J and clone size are from that table. Of about 150,000 clones in the sample, 75% to 80% were seen once. The germline CDR1 and CDR2 sequences are MNHNY and SVGAGI (reference sequence). The CDR3 totals 15 residues. The V and J ends lost 1 base and 8 bases respectively, with 17 bases between them. Worth noting for this clone: No antigen is known for it.

This chain joins TRBV6-6 and TRBJ1-2; the D gene is possibly TRBD1 (6 bases). The material sequenced was PBMCs. The sequence was obtained from a woman in her 30s in good health and CMV-seronegative. CDR3 in amino acids: CASSYYSTRGGGYTF. The CDR3 DNA follows: TGTGCCAGCAGTTACTACTCGACCCGAGGGGGAGGCTACACCTTC.